This T cell receptor (beta chain) stems from a study of cytomegalovirus exposure and HLA in healthy donors. Germline V lookup: CDR1 MRHNA, CDR2 SNTAGT. The V end was cut by 6 bases, the J end by 0 bases, with 12 bases between. This CDR3 is built from 16 residues. Primers: 60 Vbeta forward and 13 Jbeta reverse. TCRdb's table, derived via immunoSEQ multiplex PCR, lists solely in-frame clones and lacks some. The table records more than 140,000 clones, 64% of them present only once. This TCR came from a woman younger than 45 in good health and CMV-seropositive. This chain joins TRBV6-4 and TRBJ2-6; D gene ambiguous. Sequencing was carried out using PBMCs. CDR3 nucleotides: TGTGCCAGCAGCCCCATATACAGCTCTGGGGCCAACGTCCTGACTTTC. Protein product: CASSPIYSSGANVLTF.